This T cell receptor beta chain was identified in a study of T cell responses to AZD1222 COVID-19 vaccine. Sequencing used immunoSEQ multiplex PCR; TCRdb keeps in-frame clones, though not all of them. The sample holds 96,000 or so clones, 80% to 90% seen once. CDR3 size: 12 residues. Trimming cost V 0 bases and J 2 bases, with 2 bases left between them. Germline CDR1 SNHLY, CDR2 FYNNEI. The chain couples TRBV2 to TRBJ2-7; D is unresolved. This specimen was peripheral blood, taken on day 0 of AZD1222 vaccination. The sequence derives from an adult in good health. The CDR3 nucleotides read TGTGCCAGCAGTGAAGCTGCCTACGAGCAGTACTTC. Residues: CASSEAAYEQYF.